In this sample, the clone carrying this T cell receptor (beta chain) turned up many times. The ends were cut back, 2 bases at V and 8 bases at J, with 10 bases in the middle. Germline V lookup: CDR1 KGHSH, CDR2 LQKENI. This CDR3 contains 13 residues. On each TCR cDNA molecule, a unique molecular identifier was present. TCRdb re-called the 5' RACE reads through MiXCR, storing one row per CDR3 protein. Of tens of thousands of distinct CDR3 sequences listed, less than 6.5% are singletons. The sample comes from a study of spatial heterogeneity in lung cancer. Background on the study: For the average unique TCR and UMI combination, more than eight occurrences appeared in raw reads.

As to time point: sample taken at primary tumor resection. Donation came from over 60 patients with untreated early-stage non-small cell lung cancer. Unsorted whole RNA samples from tumor, nontumor lung or frozen PBMC were sequenced. The sequencing used PBMCs, collected at surgery. The clonotype comes from a female donor with early-stage non-small cell lung cancer. The chain joins TRBV18 to TRBJ2-1; D perhaps matches TRBD2 (6 bases). CDR3 coding DNA: TGTGCCAGCTCACCATCCAGGGAGGATGAGCAGTTCTTC. Translating gives CASSPSREDEQFF.